Below are 23 T cell receptor beta chains sequenced from a single sample in a study of cytomegalovirus exposure and HLA in healthy donors. Amplification used 60 Vbeta primers and 13 Jbeta primers. Using immunoSEQ multiplex PCR, the repertoire was profiled, and TCRdb retains in-frame clones only, with some absent. The sample has roughly 100,000 clones, roughly 63% seen once; the top ten hold under 25%. Sequenced: PBMCs. The source is a woman in her forties or fifties in good health and CMV-seropositive.

The CDR3 DNA sequence: TGCGCCAGCAGCTTTACCCCACAGGCGACCTATGGCTACACCTTC. Translating gives CASSFTPQATYGYTF. The rearrangement joins TRBV5-1 to TRBJ1-2; D is possibly TRBD1 (5 bases). With 2 bases removed from V and 4 bases from J, the gap between germline ends came to 15 bases. This CDR3 is built from 15 residues. Germline-derived CDR1 and CDR2 are SGHRS and YFSETQ.

The gene calls are TRBV30 and TRBJ2-5; maybe TRBD1 (6 bases). The CDR3 totals 13 residues. Trimming stripped 0 bases from V and 1 base from J, with 6 bases between. The germline V gene has CDR1 GTSNPN and CDR2 SVGIG (reference sequence). The CDR3 protein is CAWSVQGQETQYF. The CDR3 DNA reads as TGTGCCTGGAGTGTACAGGGCCAAGAGACCCAGTACTTC.

This chain connects TRBV7-9 to TRBJ2-5, with a possible D match to TRBD1 (5 bases). The end of the DNA aligns better with TRBJ2-7, so the J call may be wrong. The CDR3 length is 15 residues. Germline values: CDR1 SEHNR, CDR2 FQNEAQ (reference sequence). The chain's CDR3 is CASSLAGRVRDEQYF. Written as DNA, the CDR3 is TGTGCCAGCAGCTTAGCTGGCAGGGTTCGTGACGAGCAGTACTTC.

The chain recombines TRBV7-2 with TRBJ1-2, with D perhaps matching TRBD1 (5 bases). The germline gives CDR1 SGHTA, CDR2 FQGNSA. The CDR3 loop spans 14 amino acids. V was trimmed by 5 bases and J by 8 bases, leaving 18 bases between them. The CDR3 region has the DNA TGTGCCAGCAGCCCAGACGAAGGGGCGCGGGGCTACACCTTC. Protein sequence: CASSPDEGARGYTF.

J is TRBJ1-4 and V is TRBV28; D is undetermined. The germline gives CDR1 MDHEN, CDR2 SYDVKM. Trimming cost V 5 bases and J 5 bases, with 9 bases left between them. The CDR3 loop spans 13 amino acids. The CDR3 bases are TGTGCCAGCAGTCCTACCTTAAATGAAAAACTGTTTTTT. It codes for CASSPTLNEKLFF.

The CDR3 DNA reads TGTGCCAGCAAAGAGTACTACGAGCAGTACTTC. The encoded protein is CASKEYYEQYF. V is TRBV2 and J is TRBJ2-7; D ambiguous. The V end was cut by 7 bases, the J end by 3 bases, with 7 bases between. CDR3 length equals 11 residues. The germline V gene encodes CDR1 SNHLY and CDR2 FYNNEI. Full variable domain (missing parts from reference TRBV2 and TRBJ2-7): EPEVTQTPSHQVTQMGQEVILRCVPISNHLYFYWYRQILGQKVEFLVSFYNNEISEKSEIFDDQFSVERPDGSNFTLKIRSTKLEDSAMYFCASKEYYEQYFGPGTRLTVT.

The table lists this clone with a few counts. This chain links TRBV6-6 with TRBJ1-2; weak D call: TRBD1 (5 bases). There are 16 residues in the CDR3. V lost 0 bases, J lost 4 bases, and 15 bases lay in between. Germline V gives CDR1 MNHNY, CDR2 SVGAGI (reference sequence). CDR3 sequence reads: CASSYSGAGSRYGYTF. In DNA form, the CDR3 reads TGTGCCAGCAGTTACTCGGGTGCAGGGTCCCGCTATGGCTACACCTTC.

J is TRBJ2-3 and V is TRBV9, with 13 positions matching TRBD2. The CDR3 consists of 18 residues. Germline CDR1 reads SGDLS; CDR2 reads YYNGEE. Losses at the gene ends were 4 bases for V and 2 bases for J; bases not matched to a gene: 10. CDR3 loop: CASSPGLAGVTHTDTQYF. The CDR3 DNA sequence: TGTGCCAGCAGCCCCGGACTAGCGGGGGTAACTCACACAGATACGCAGTATTTT. Based on the CDR3 plus reference TRBV9 and TRBJ2-3, the full variable domain is DSGVTQTPKHLITATGQRVTLRCSPRSGDLSVYWYQQSLDQGLQFLIQYYNGEERAKGNILERFSAQQFPDLHSELNLSSLELGDSALYFCASSPGLAGVTHTDTQYFGPGTRLTVL.

This clone was observed a single time. This chain uses TRBV7-9 with TRBJ2-7; 9 bases agree with TRBD1. The germline gives CDR1 SEHNR, CDR2 FQNEAQ (reference sequence). This CDR3 is built from 14 residues. V gave up 4 bases and J gave up 0 bases; unmatched junction bases: 1. CDR3 DNA: TGTGCCAGCAGCTCGGACAGGGGCTCCTACGAGCAGTACTTC. Translated: CASSSDRGSYEQYF. Variable domain in full (rest from reference TRBV7-9 and TRBJ2-7): DTGVSQNPRHKITKRGQNVTFRCDPISEHNRLYWYRQTLGQGPEFLTYFQNEAQLEKSRLLSDRFSAERPKGSFSTLEIQRTEQGDSAMYLCASSSDRGSYEQYFGPGTRLTVT.

The chain joins TRBV6-1 to TRBJ1-1; D is uncertain. The CDR3 has 13 amino acids. The germline V gene encodes CDR1 MNHNS and CDR2 SASEGT. The V and J ends lost 4 bases and 1 base respectively, with 7 bases between them. This chain's CDR3 is CASSGHSNTEAFF. Written as DNA, the CDR3 is TGTGCCAGCAGTGGACACTCGAACACTGAAGCTTTCTTT.

The V call is TRBV5-8, the J call TRBJ1-2; D gene unclear. The CDR3 is 12 residues long. The germline V gene encodes CDR1 SGHTS and CDR2 YDEGEE. Trimming removed 1 base from V and 4 bases from J, with 5 bases in between. CDR3 protein: CASSLRSYGYTF. The CDR3 nucleotides are TGTGCCAGCAGCTTGAGGAGCTATGGCTACACCTTC.

The chain joins TRBV28 to TRBJ1-1; D gene ambiguous. Germline lookup yields CDR1 MDHEN and CDR2 SYDVKM. The ends were cut back, 2 bases at V and 1 base at J, with 11 bases in the middle. The CDR3 runs to 15 residues. The CDR3 DNA is TGTGCCAGCAGTTTAGTTTCGGGGAAGAACACTGAAGCTTTCTTT. Its protein is CASSLVSGKNTEAFF.

This clone was observed a handful of times. V and J are TRBV4-3 and TRBJ2-6; weak D call: TRBD1 (5 bases). Germline loops: CDR1 LGHNA, CDR2 YSLEER. Trimming took 2 bases from V and 2 from J, leaving 10 bases between them. The length of the CDR3 is 16 residues. CDR3 in DNA: TGCGCCAGCAGCCAATCAACAGGTACTGGGGCCAACGTCCTGACTTTC. This codes for CASSQSTGTGANVLTF.

The genes are TRBV5-1 and TRBJ1-2; 7 bases align to TRBD1. The germline V gene has CDR1 SGHRS and CDR2 YFSETQ. The ends lost 4 bases at V and 8 bases at J; junction bases unmatched: 11. CDR3 length: 14 amino acids. CDR3 coding DNA: TGCGCCAGCAGCCCAACCGACAGGGTAGGGGGCTACACCTTC. Translated, it gives CASSPTDRVGGYTF.

V gene TRBV7-2 combines with J gene TRBJ1-6; 8 nucleotides line up with TRBD1. Per germline, CDR1 SGHTA and CDR2 FQGNSA. The junction had 12 bases not matched to a gene; V was cut back by 2 bases and J by 9 bases. This CDR3 has 17 residues. CDR3 in DNA: TGTGCCAGCAGCTTAATTCTATCCGGGACAGGCCTTTCACCCCTCCACTTT. As protein: CASSLILSGTGLSPLHF.

V gene TRBV7-9 combines with J gene TRBJ2-3, with TRBD2 matching over 8 bases. The CDR3 is 16 residues long. Germline CDR1 is SEHNR and CDR2 is FQNEAQ (reference sequence). V gave up 5 bases and J gave up 5 bases; unmatched junction bases: 12. For the CDR3, the DNA is TGTGCCAGCAGCCCCCCCGGGGGGGCCTTGGAAGATACGCAGTATTTT. Amino acid sequence: CASSPPGGALEDTQYF.

The chain links TRBV30 to TRBJ2-2; a weak D match, TRBD1 (6 bases). CDR1 is GTSNPN and CDR2 is SVGIG in the germline V gene (reference sequence). This CDR3 spans 14 amino acids. CDR3 in amino acids: CVGRWTANTGELFF. In DNA form, the CDR3 reads TGTGTGGGCCGGTGGACAGCGAACACCGGGGAGCTGTTTTTT. The whole variable domain, filled in from reference TRBV30 and TRBJ2-2, reads SQTIHQWPATLVQPVGSPLSLECTVEGTSNPNLYWYRQAAGRGLQLLFYSVGIGQISSEVPQNLSASRPQDRQFILSSKKLLLSDSGFYLCVGRWTANTGELFFGEGSRLTVL.

The chain employs TRBV11-2 and TRBJ1-5, with 10 bases lining up with TRBD1. This CDR3 is built from 16 residues. With V trimmed by 5 bases and J by 2 bases, 6 bases remained unmatched. The germline V gene has CDR1 SGHAT and CDR2 FQNNGV. The CDR3 region has the DNA TGTGCCAGCAGCCGTGGACAGGGGGGTCGCAATCAGCCCCAGCATTTT. This gives the protein CASSRGQGGRNQPQHF.

This clone was counted a few times. The gene calls are TRBV30 and TRBJ2-3, with 7 bases identical to TRBD1. Germline V gene data show CDR1 as GTSNPN and CDR2 as SVGIG (reference sequence). The CDR3 runs to 15 residues. V lost 2 bases and J lost 3; bases outside the gene matches: 8. CDR3 sequence (DNA): TGTGCCTGGAGTTGGGACAGCTCCTCGACAGATACGCAGTATTTT. This sequence encodes CAWSWDSSSTDTQYF.

The genes are TRBV5-1 and TRBJ2-5; a possible D gene is TRBD2 (6 bases). The CDR3 length is 15 residues. Germline values: CDR1 SGHRS, CDR2 YFSETQ. V gave up 4 bases and J gave up 3 bases, with 16 bases separating them. The CDR3 spells CASSLNGGVEETQYF. The CDR3, as DNA: TGCGCCAGCAGCCTAAACGGGGGAGTGGAAGAGACCCAGTACTTC. Looking up the rest from reference TRBV5-1 and TRBJ2-5 gives the full variable domain: KAGVTQTPRYLIKTRGQQVTLSCSPISGHRSVSWYQQTPGQGLQFLFEYFSETQRNKGNFPGRFSGRQFSNSRSEMNVSTLELGDSALYLCASSLNGGVEETQYFGPGTRLLVL.

V usage is TRBV11-2 and J usage is TRBJ2-3; perhaps TRBD2 as D (6 bases). CDR1 is SGHAT and CDR2 is FQNNGV in the germline V gene. V lost 1 base to trimming and J lost 3 bases, with 8 bases between them. The CDR3 totals 14 residues. Here the CDR3 reads CASSLGDSTDTQYF. The CDR3 nucleotides read TGTGCCAGCAGCTTAGGGGACTCGACAGATACGCAGTATTTT.

This clone was seen a few times. This chain connects TRBV19 to TRBJ1-4; maybe TRBD1 (5 bases). The CDR3 runs 13 residues. V dropped 4 bases and J dropped 7 bases, with 10 bases sitting between them. Germline CDR1 is LNHDA and CDR2 is SQIVND (reference sequence). The CDR3 DNA sequence: TGTGCCAGTAGTAGGCAGGGTTTTGAAAAACTGTTTTTT. Translation: CASSRQGFEKLFF.

The chain carries TRBV7-2 and TRBJ1-2; 7 bases fit TRBD1. CDR1 and CDR2 from the germline V gene are SGHTA and FQGNSA. V dropped 10 bases and J dropped 5; count of bases not matched to a gene: 10. The CDR3 runs to 13 residues. The CDR3: CANTYRQGYGYTF. The CDR3 DNA follows: TGTGCCAACACCTATCGACAGGGATATGGCTACACCTTC.